A selection of T cell receptor beta chains follows, all from one sample in a study of a mutant IDH1 vaccine in newly diagnosed glioma. No antigens are known for them. Repertoires were generated with immunoSEQ multiplex PCR, while TCRdb's copy carries only in-frame clones and drops some. The sample lists about 51,000 clones; roughly 78% were seen once. The material was PBMCs, obtained from a glioma patient whose treatment included an IDH1 peptide vaccine. The origin of the receptors is a man aged 45 to 65 with glioma. Each CDR3 is given with its conserved first and last residue. D genes are given only for firm matches. Some rows have no size entry. The others give once, few or many, or a class for an expanded clone.

len	v_gene	abundance	j_gene	d_gene	CDR3nt	CDR3aa
15	TRBV9	few	TRBJ2-2	-	TGTGCCAGCAGCGTAGTTGGAGGGGACACCGGGGAGCTGTTTTTT	CASSVVGGDTGELFF
15	TRBV6-4	-	TRBJ2-3	-	TGTGCCAGCAGTGACCGGGCGGGGGCCGGGTATACGCAGTATTTT	CASSDRAGAGYTQYF
14	TRBV6-5	once	TRBJ2-3	TRBD1	TGTGCCAGCAGTTGGACAGGGACGGCAGATACGCAGTATTTT	CASSWTGTADTQYF
15	TRBV9	-	TRBJ2-5	TRBD1	TGTGCCAGCAGCCCCCTCCGGGACAGTCAAGAGACCCAGTACTTC	CASSPLRDSQETQYF
14	TRBV7-9	-	TRBJ1-4	-	TGTGCCAGCAGCTTAGTGGACCCCCCGGAAAAACTGTTTTTT	CASSLVDPPEKLFF
14	TRBV5-6	-	TRBJ1-2	TRBD1	TGTGCCAGCAGCCCGGGACAGGGGATTCGTGGCTACACCTTC	CASSPGQGIRGYTF
17	TRBV9	-	TRBJ1-3	-	TGTGCCAGCAGCGTGAGGTCAGGTGGCAGCTCTGGAAACACCATATATTTT	CASSVRSGGSSGNTIYF
16	TRBV9	-	TRBJ1-4	-	TGTGCCAGCAGCGTAGGGCTTCAGGGAACTAATGAAAAACTGTTTTTT	CASSVGLQGTNEKLFF
18	TRBV10-3	-	TRBJ2-3	TRBD2	TGTGCCATCACCCCCGGGGTTGTAGCGGGGGATGGCACAGATACGCAGTATTTT	CAITPGVVAGDGTDTQYF
14	TRBV29-1	-	TRBJ1-4	-	TGCAGCGTCTCCATTGGGAGCACCCCTCTAAAACTGTTTTTT	CSVSIGSTPLKLFF
14	TRBV7-9	-	TRBJ2-2	-	TGTGCCAGCAGCTTAGCGGGGGCAGCCGGGGAGCTGTTTTTT	CASSLAGAAGELFF
14	TRBV5-6	-	TRBJ1-4	TRBD1	TGTGCCAGCAGCTTACGGACAGGGGGAGAAAAACTGTTTTTT	CASSLRTGGEKLFF
14	TRBV4-1	once	TRBJ1-5	-	TGCGCCAGCAGCCCCGGAGGGAGCAATCAGCCCCAGCATTTT	CASSPGGSNQPQHF
13	TRBV9	-	TRBJ1-2	TRBD1	TGTGCCAGCAGTGGCGACAGGGACTATGGCTACACCTTC	CASSGDRDYGYTF
18	TRBV21-1	-	TRBJ2-2	-	TGTGCCAGCAGCAAATTGGCCACCGGGACAGGGGTAACCGGGGAGCTGTTTTTT	CASSKLATGTGVTGELFF
14	TRBV5-8	-	TRBJ1-5	TRBD1	TGTGCCAGCAGGGACAGGGGTGGGAATCAGCCCCAGCATTTT	CASRDRGGNQPQHF
15	TRBV6-1	-	TRBJ1-5	-	TGTGCCAGCATGAACGGCGTCTATAGCAATCAGCCCCAGCATTTT	CASMNGVYSNQPQHF
16	TRBV9	-	TRBJ2-3	TRBD2	TGTGCCAGCAGCGTAGGGGGCGGGGGGTTCACAGATACGCAGTATTTT	CASSVGGGGFTDTQYF
15	TRBV5-6	-	TRBJ2-2	TRBD1	TGTGCCAGCAGCCCCGGGACAGGTACAGCTGGGGAGCTGTTTTTT	CASSPGTGTAGELFF
14	TRBV5-1	-	TRBJ2-2	-	TGCGCCAGCAGCTTGGACCAGGGCACCGGGGAGCTGTTTTTT	CASSLDQGTGELFF
13	TRBV5-1	-	TRBJ1-1	TRBD1	TGCGCCAGCAGCGATGGGACAGCCACTGAAGCTTTCTTT	CASSDGTATEAFF
14	TRBV28	-	TRBJ1-5	-	TGTGCCAGCAGCCTCATACTTAGCAATCAGCCCCAGCATTTT	CASSLILSNQPQHF
13	TRBV6-1	-	TRBJ2-7	TRBD1	TGTGCCAGCACCCGGACAGGGGGCTACGAGCAGTACTTC	CASTRTGGYEQYF
15	TRBV19	-	TRBJ2-2	-	TGTGCCGTAAGACAGCCGGAGAAGAACACCGGGGAGCTGTTTTTT	CAVRQPEKNTGELFF
13	TRBV30	-	TRBJ1-5	-	TGTGCCTCTAATGGAGGTAGGAATCAGCCCCAGCATTTT	CASNGGRNQPQHF
14	TRBV12-1	once	TRBJ1-5	-	TGTGCCAGCAGCTTTGAGACAGTACAGGAGCCCCAGCATTTT	CASSFETVQEPQHF
14	TRBV6-4	-	TRBJ2-3	-	TGTGCCAGCAGTGGAGAAGGGGAGGTGAATACGCAGTATTTT	CASSGEGEVNTQYF
15	TRBV9	-	TRBJ2-1	TRBD2	TGTGCCAGCAGCGTGGGACTAGCGCAAACCGATGAGCAGTTCTTC	CASSVGLAQTDEQFF
17	TRBV7-8	few	TRBJ1-5	TRBD1	TGTGCCAGCAGCTTAAGGAACAGGGGCCCTTTTCGGCAGCCCCAGCATTTT	CASSLRNRGPFRQPQHF
15	TRBV4-2	-	TRBJ1-1	-	TGTGCCAGCAGCCAAGTAGTGGGCCAGGACTCTGAAGCTTTCTTT	CASSQVVGQDSEAFF
13	TRBV27	-	TRBJ2-7	TRBD2	TGTGCCAGCAGTTTAAAACTAGCGGACGAGCAGTACTTC	CASSLKLADEQYF
11	TRBV2	-	TRBJ2-1	-	TGTGCCAGCACGCGGGACAGTGAAGGGTTCTTC	CASTRDSEGFF
20	TRBV4-1	few	TRBJ1-1	TRBD1	TGCGCCAGCAGCCTGACTTCGAGAGGGGTGTCAGGGGGCCTGAACACTGAAGCTTTCTTT	CASSLTSRGVSGGLNTEAFF
14	TRBV6-1	-	TRBJ2-2	-	TGTGCCAGCAGTGCTGGACAAGTAGCCCCTGAGCTGTTTTTT	CASSAGQVAPELFF
15	TRBV4-1	-	TRBJ1-5	-	TGCGCCAGCAGCCAAGATGGCCCAGGCACTCAGCCCCAGCATTTT	CASSQDGPGTQPQHF
15	TRBV28	-	TRBJ2-7	TRBD2	TGTGCCAGCAGTCCAACTAGCGGGGGGGCCTACGAGCAGTACTTC	CASSPTSGGAYEQYF
15	TRBV19	-	TRBJ2-2	-	TGTGCCAGTTCGAAAGCAGGGACGAACACCGGGGAGCTGTTTTTT	CASSKAGTNTGELFF
13	TRBV18	-	TRBJ2-7	-	TGTGCCAGCTCACCAGCACAGGGTAACGAGCAGTACTTC	CASSPAQGNEQYF
15	TRBV27	medium-sized	TRBJ1-5	-	TGTGCCAGCAGTTTATCCGTCTGGGGCAATCAGCCCCAGCATTTT	CASSLSVWGNQPQHF
15	TRBV6-5	-	TRBJ2-4	-	TGTGCCAGCAGTAGCCACGGGGCGGTAAAAAACATTCAGTACTTC	CASSSHGAVKNIQYF
14	TRBV30	-	TRBJ1-5	-	TGTGCCTGGAGTGGGGAGGGGAGGAAGCAGCCCCAGCATTTT	CAWSGEGRKQPQHF
16	TRBV2	-	TRBJ2-2	-	TGTGCCAGCAGAGGAACAAGTTCGCCGGGGACCGGGGAGCTGTTTTTT	CASRGTSSPGTGELFF